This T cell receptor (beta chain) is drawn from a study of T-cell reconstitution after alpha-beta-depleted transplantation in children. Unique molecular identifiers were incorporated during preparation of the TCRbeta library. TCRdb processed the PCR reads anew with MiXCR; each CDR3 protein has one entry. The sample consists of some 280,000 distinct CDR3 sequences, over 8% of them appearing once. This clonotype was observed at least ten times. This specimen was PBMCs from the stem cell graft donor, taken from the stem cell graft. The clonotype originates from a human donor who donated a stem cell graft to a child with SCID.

DNA of the CDR3: TGCGCCAGCAGCTTGGGCGGGGCTCAAGAGACCCAGTACTTC. It encodes CASSLGGAQETQYF. The chain couples TRBV5-1 to TRBJ2-5; tentatively, D is TRBD2 (6 bases). Trimming cost V 0 bases and J 2 bases, with 8 bases left between them. CDR3 length: 14 residues. The germline V gene encodes CDR1 SGHRS and CDR2 YFSETQ.